This TCR beta chain was recorded in a study of cytotoxic CD8 clonotypes in ibrutinib-treated CLL. Study information: Response sampling came at median approximately a year of treatment, ranging roughly 6 to 36 months.

Notes on the study in general: Contraction or stability on treatment was seen for public clonotypes, which were uncommon. Whereas clonality rose at ibrutinib response, it declined toward baseline at progression.

Remarks on this clone: As yet, its antigen is unknown.

Produced via immunoSEQ multiplex PCR; TCRdb's table is partial and in-frame only. The data contain about 160,000 clones, 84% of them seen just once; the ten biggest clones take up 3.5% to 5.5%. The clonotype comes from a human donor with chronic lymphocytic leukemia. The sample in question was PBMCs, obtained after 24 months of ibrutinib treatment.

CDR3: CASSPPLVQETQYF. The CDR3 DNA sequence: TGTGCCAGCTCACCACCGTTGGTACAAGAGACCCAGTACTTC. The chain carries TRBV18 and TRBJ2-5; the D is unclear. In germline, CDR1 is KGHSH, CDR2 LQKENI. V was clipped by 0 bases and J by 2 bases, with 7 bases between them. The CDR3 is made up of 14 amino acids. Full variable domain (remainder filled in from reference TRBV18 and TRBJ2-5): NAGVMQNPRHLVRRRGQEARLRCSPMKGHSHVYWYRQLPEEGLKFMVYLQKENIIDESGMPKERFSAEFPKEGPSILRIQQVVRGDSAAYFCASSPPLVQETQYFGPGTRLLVL.